This TCR beta chain was retrieved from a study of blood T cell repertoires in COVID-19 (dated by TCRdb to 2019 to 2021). For the study in its entirety: Collaborator samples came from the United States, Italy and Spain and covered acute and convalescent phases of COVID-19. A de-identified subject ID, COVID-19 status, age in years and sex were almost always included in the sample metadata. Deeply sampled blood TCRbeta repertoires from subjects exposed to, actively infected with, or recovered from COVID-19 were included in the dataset. Where HLA class I and class II types were available, the types were taken from metadata supplied by the sample provider, not from assay-based typing. The repertoires were released in a freely available public database meant as a resource for research on the immune response to SARS-CoV-2. The prospective study material was composed of cDNA or gDNA derived from T cells, B-cell-depleted T cells, or PBMCs. The samples were drawn from the first 160 participants of the ongoing ImmuneRACE study and from 1,254 subjects provided by 6 global collaborators.

Another Seattle source contributed samples from volunteer blood donors who had recovered from COVID-19. The collaborating institutions used their own protocols to collect whole blood in K2EDTA tubes. Collaborator samples were shipped for TCRbeta analysis as frozen whole blood, isolated PBMCs, or DNA extracted from either sample type. Taken from cysteine to phenylalanine, the CDR3 has 14 residues. Solely the CDR3 DNA is kept, with 42 bases framed from the first base. V is reduced by 7 bases and J by 0 bases, leaving a spacing of 7 bases between them. As encoded in the germline V gene, CDR1 is MNHEY while CDR2 is SVGAGI. What the research found in general, with its limitations: The quantity of clinical and demographic metadata differed by source and by participant and was supplied without curation.

The immunoSEQ Assay, a bias-controlled multiplex PCR, was used to amplify TCRbeta CDR3 regions from genomic DNA. As for the authors' bioinformatics: The number of nucleated cells in each sample was estimated by amplification of reference gene primers within the assay. To quantify the absolute abundance of each unique TCRbeta CDR3 rearrangement, sequence reads were collapsed and filtered. For each sample, productive Simpson clonality was calculated as the square root of Simpson's diversity index over productive rearrangements. TCRdb's version of the immuneACCESS table is confined to in-frame rearrangements and falls short of the full clone set. An unresolved V gene accounts for under half of the shortfall where checked; the remainder is of unknown origin. For V, J and clone size, that table is used; D and trimming come from the DNA. This sample gives over 150,000 clones in total; around 89% of them show up just once. Roughly 2% of the sample is in the top ten clones.

With regard to this clone: The antigen it binds to is not known. Within one base of it there is no much larger clone, and no base qualities were kept.

The rearrangement joined TRBV6-5 to TRBJ2-6; no D gene is confidently identified. The clonotype was recovered from a man over 45 who had recovered from COVID-19. The sequencing input was peripheral blood. The nucleotide sequence reads as follows: TGTGCCAGCACAGGCTCCTCTGGGGCCAACGTCCTGACTTTC. Its protein product is CASTGSSGANVLTF.